The T cell receptor (beta chain) described here comes from a study of cytomegalovirus exposure and HLA in healthy donors. Turning to the study itself: Earlier, 110 million or so unique TCR beta sequences were recovered from around 200 million T cells by an analysis.

In the PCR, 60 Vbeta and 13 Jbeta primers were used. Measured with immunoSEQ multiplex PCR; TCRdb has only the in-frame clones, and not every one. The sample contains over 120,000 clones, almost 85% of which appear only once. CDR1 and CDR2 from the germline V gene are MDHEN and SYDVKM. V shed 7 bases and J shed 3 bases, with 16 bases lying between them. CDR3 length equals 14 residues. Study-level results: Several V segments, TRBV6-2 and TRBV6-3 among them, could not be told apart and were dropped.

Concerning this clone itself: No antigen is known for it.

This rearrangement joins TRBV28 to TRBJ2-7, with a weak D call TRBD2 (6 bases). Sequences were obtained from PBMCs. The TCR sequence derives from a man aged 25-45 years in good health and CMV-seropositive. The CDR3 region has the DNA TGTGCCAGCATTGGGGGGACGGGGAACTACGAGCAGTACTTC. This gives the protein CASIGGTGNYEQYF.